This T cell receptor (beta chain) was recovered during a study of radiotherapy plus CTLA-4 blockade in lung cancer. The CDR3 runs 13 residues. V lost 6 bases to trimming and J lost 8 bases, with 13 bases between them. The germline gives CDR1 ENHRY, CDR2 SYGVKD. Sequenced by immunoSEQ multiplex PCR; TCRdb stores in-frame clones only, minus some. This table has about 47,000 clones, roughly four fifths appearing once. The sequence derives from a human donor with non-small cell lung cancer who had stable disease on radiotherapy plus ipilimumab. This sample comprised peripheral blood, obtained from a patient treated with radiotherapy plus ipilimumab. The chain carries TRBV10-3 and TRBJ1-4; weak D call: TRBD1 (5 bases). The CDR3 DNA follows: TGTGCCATCAGCGGGCGCGGGGGAGAAAAACTGTTTTTT. Encoded protein: CAISGRGGEKLFF.